The sample holds a few counts of the clone carrying this T cell receptor beta chain. Its specificity is unknown. The entry originates in a study of Ad26.COV2.S vaccination and SARS-CoV-2 variants. The study, taken as a whole, reports: Spike-specific CD8+ and CD4+ T cell responses reportedly showed substantial breadth after vaccination. Possibly, TCR breadth and depth analyses underestimated total T cell responses. Vaccinees displayed broader spike-specific TCR repertoires than placebo recipients. Placebo and vaccine recipients had non-spike TCR breadth that was similar.

Germline loops: CDR1 WNHNN, CDR2 SYGVQD (reference sequence). Trimming removed 3 bases at V and 7 bases at J, with 7 bases between. The CDR3 length is 13 residues. Method: immunoSEQ multiplex PCR; TCRdb's copy keeps in-frame clones and lacks some. The profile shows roughly 380,000 clones, around 92% of them singletons. This rearrangement joins TRBV10-1 to TRBJ1-6; D gene ambiguous. This specimen consisted of peripheral blood, obtained after recovery from COVID-19. This clonotype was sampled from a human donor who had recovered from COVID-19. The CDR3 sequence: CASSDIPNSPLHF. CDR3 DNA: TGCGCCAGCAGTGATATTCCCAATTCACCCCTCCACTTT.